This T cell receptor beta chain stems from a study of control samples from healthy donors and cancer patients. Data came from immunoSEQ multiplex PCR; TCRdb stores just in-frame clones and leaves some out. The data hold fewer than 100,000 clones, with around 82% observed a single time. CDR3 length equals 17 residues. Germline V gene data show CDR1 as SGHVS and CDR2 as FNYEAQ. V was cut by 1 base and J by 3 bases, with 15 bases left in between. The chain is built from TRBV7-6 and TRBJ2-2; possibly TRBD2 for D (7 bases). The sample consisted of blood. This TCR came from a man in his sixties in good health. The CDR3 region is CASSLGPGGPYTGELFF. In DNA, the CDR3 is TGTGCCAGCAGCTTAGGCCCCGGGGGGCCGTACACCGGGGAGCTGTTTTTT.